This T cell receptor (beta chain) was observed in a study of early T cells in non-severe SARS-CoV-2 infection. Study-wide background: Chains were unpaired, as sequencing was done on bulk RNA from unsorted whole blood. Study observations and caveats: CD4 and private specificities were missed by VDJdb matching, which favored anti-spike CD8 responses.

A note on this clonotype: Its antigen is not identified. A read error may be the cause here, since a much bigger clone is one base away.

Per germline, CDR1 SGHVS and CDR2 FQNEAQ. The CDR3 covers 14 residues. Each CDR3 protein is one row after TCRdb ran MiXCR on the 5' RACE reads. This sample has roughly 62,000 distinct CDR3 sequences; under 10% occur once, and the top ten carry 3% to 4%. This chain uses TRBV7-8 with TRBJ1-2; no firm D call. The receptor was isolated from an adult who was a healthcare worker with PCR-confirmed SARS-CoV-2 infection or an uninfected control (not recorded which). The sample comprised whole blood. In nucleotides, the CDR3 is TGTGCCAGCAGCCCCGGGCCGTATGGTTATGACTACACCTTC. This translates into CASSPGPYGYDYTF. Looking up the rest from reference TRBV7-8 and TRBJ1-2 gives the full variable domain: GAGVSQSPRYKVAKRGQDVALRCDPISGHVSLFWYQQALGQGPEFLTYFQNEAQLDKSGLPSDRFFAERPEGSVSTLKIQRTQQEDSAVYLCASSPGPYGYDYTFGSGTRLTVV.